This T cell receptor (beta chain) was captured by sequencing in a study of beta chain features in type 1 diabetes. Turning to the study itself: Healthy donors and patients showed comparable age, gender and cell yields.

Germline CDR1 is MNHEY and CDR2 is SMNVEV (reference sequence). This CDR3 comprises 15 residues. V lost 5 bases to trimming and J lost 0 bases, with 11 bases between them. Markers CD45RO/CCR7/CD25/CD127/CD95/CD27 served to sort CD4+ naive, central memory, regulatory and stem cell-like memory cells. Purity (above 95%) was reached by all sorted populations. On this clone itself: Its antigen is not identified.

The investigators reverse transcribed all of the isolated RNA, so they sequenced expressed TCRB transcripts. Sequencing was performed with immunoSEQ multiplex PCR; in TCRdb, only in-frame clones are kept and a portion is missing. The sample carries 300,000 to 350,000 clones, roughly 12% recorded once. General study results and limits: Cells that show high TCR expression could be over-represented by cDNA sequencing. Researchers report that Type 1 diabetes patients had moderately but significantly shorter TCRB CDR3s across all four CD4+ subsets.

Input material: naive CD4+ T cells from blood. The gene calls are TRBV27 and TRBJ2-1, with a weak D call TRBD2 (6 bases). This TCR came from a woman aged 18-29 years with type 1 diabetes. This CDR3 is CASSREHLSYNEQFF. Here the CDR3 DNA reads TGTGCCAGCAGTCGGGAGCACCTCTCCTACAATGAGCAGTTCTTC.